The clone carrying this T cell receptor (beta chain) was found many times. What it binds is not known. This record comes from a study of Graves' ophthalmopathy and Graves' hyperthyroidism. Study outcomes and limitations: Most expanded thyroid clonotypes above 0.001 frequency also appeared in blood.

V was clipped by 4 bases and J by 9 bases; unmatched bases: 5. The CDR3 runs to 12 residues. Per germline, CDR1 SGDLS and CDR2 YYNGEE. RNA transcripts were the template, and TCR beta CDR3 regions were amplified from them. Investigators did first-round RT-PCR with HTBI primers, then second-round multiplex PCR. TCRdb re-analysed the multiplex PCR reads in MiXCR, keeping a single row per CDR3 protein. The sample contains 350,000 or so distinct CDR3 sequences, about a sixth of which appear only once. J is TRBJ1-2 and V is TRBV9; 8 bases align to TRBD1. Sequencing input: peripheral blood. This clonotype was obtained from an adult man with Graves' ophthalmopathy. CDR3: CASSTGGDRYTF. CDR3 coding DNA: TGTGCCAGCAGCACAGGGGGGGATCGCTACACCTTC.